The 11 T cell receptor beta chains below were found in one sample sequenced in a study of sequential checkpoint blockade in melanoma. The treatment was: randomized to nivolumab then ipilimumab (arm A) or the reverse (arm B). Some clones are missing from TCRdb's copy, which holds only in-frame ones; the method was immunoSEQ multiplex PCR. The data contain over 9,000 clones, approximately 72% of them seen just once; the ten biggest clones take up about 18%. Sample: CD8+ T cells sorted from blood (inferred from file names), taken from a patient given nivolumab and ipilimumab in sequence. These receptor sequences come from a human donor with melanoma.

This chain uses TRBV29-1 with TRBJ2-5; 7 bases are shared with TRBD1. Per germline, CDR1 SQVTM and CDR2 ANQGSEA. Losses at the gene ends were 7 bases for V and 4 bases for J; bases not matched to a gene: 9. This CDR3 comprises 13 residues. CDR3 nucleotides: TGCAGCGGGGCTGACAGGGTTGTAGAGACCCAGTACTTC. As protein: CSGADRVVETQYF.

The chain uses TRBV19 and TRBJ1-2, with a tentative D call TRBD1 (5 bases). The V end lost 2 bases, the J end lost 4 bases, and 11 bases lay between the germline ends. From germline, CDR1 is LNHDA and CDR2 SQIVND (reference sequence). The CDR3 length is 14 residues. The CDR3 sequence is CASSIKGTTYGYTF. The CDR3 bases are TGTGCCAGTAGTATAAAAGGGACTACCTATGGCTACACCTTC.

CDR3 residues: CASSQVGTSGTDTQYF. CDR3 DNA sequence: TGCGCCAGCAGCCAAGTTGGGACTAGCGGCACAGATACGCAGTATTTT. The chain carries TRBV4-1 and TRBJ2-3; TRBD2 matches at 10 bases. The CDR3 consists of 16 residues. Germline loops: CDR1 MGHRA, CDR2 YSYEKL. The V and J ends lost 1 base and 1 base, in that order; junction bases with no gene match: 2.

The chain links TRBV5-1 to TRBJ2-1; the match to TRBD1 covers 11 bases. The CDR3 consists of 15 residues. J lost 8 bases, V lost 6 bases, and 10 bases had no gene match. The germline CDR1 and CDR2 sequences are SGHRS and YFSETQ. The CDR3 loop is CASNIGQGAGDEQFF. CDR3 DNA sequence: TGCGCCAGCAACATAGGACAGGGGGCAGGGGATGAGCAGTTCTTC. Combining the CDR3 with reference TRBV5-1 and TRBJ2-1 gives the whole variable domain KAGVTQTPRYLIKTRGQQVTLSCSPISGHRSVSWYQQTPGQGLQFLFEYFSETQRNKGNFPGRFSGRQFSNSRSEMNVSTLELGDSALYLCASNIGQGAGDEQFFGPGTRLTVL.

The V gene is TRBV9, the J gene TRBJ2-1, with 11 positions matching TRBD2. V was pared by 4 bases and J by 0 bases, with 9 bases of the junction left unmatched. This CDR3 is 18 amino acids long. The germline CDR1 and CDR2 sequences are SGDLS and YYNGEE. The DNA for the CDR3 is TGTGCCAGCAGCTCCAATAGCGGGAGGGAAAGCTCCTACAATGAGCAGTTCTTC. It yields the protein CASSSNSGRESSYNEQFF.

The CDR3, as DNA: TGCAGCGTTGAAGAAGGCGGAGGGGTTCAAGAGACCCAGTACTTC. Protein: CSVEEGGGVQETQYF. The V and J genes are TRBV29-1 and TRBJ2-5; D might be TRBD2 (6 bases). V dropped 0 bases and J dropped 2 bases, with 13 bases sitting between them. The CDR3 has 15 residues. Germline-derived CDR1 and CDR2 are SQVTM and ANQGSEA. Filled out from reference TRBV29-1 and TRBJ2-5, the complete variable domain reads SAVISQKPSRDICQRGTSLTIQCQVDSQVTMMFWYRQQPGQSLTLIATANQGSEATYESGFVIDKFPISRPNLTFSTLTVSNMSPEDSSIYLCSVEEGGGVQETQYFGPGTRLLVL.

This chain links TRBV27 with TRBJ1-6, with TRBD1 matching 7 bases. CDR1 MNHEY and CDR2 SMNVEV come from the germline V gene (reference sequence). Trimming cost V 2 bases and J 7 bases; bases outside gene matches: 5. The CDR3 length is 15 residues. The CDR3 is CASSLGGGLNSPLHF. For the CDR3, the DNA is TGTGCCAGCAGTTTAGGAGGGGGCCTGAATTCACCCCTCCACTTT.

The chain carries TRBV27 and TRBJ1-4; D may be TRBD1 (5 bases). Germline lookup yields CDR1 MNHEY and CDR2 SMNVEV (reference sequence). The CDR3 runs to 14 residues. V dropped 4 bases and J dropped 8 bases, with 14 bases sitting between them. The CDR3 reads CASSWGGIGEKLFF. Written as DNA, the CDR3 is TGTGCCAGCAGTTGGGGGGGGATCGGGGAAAAACTGTTTTTT.

The gene calls are TRBV6-4 and TRBJ1-2; D is uncertain. V was pared by 5 bases and J by 4 bases, with 17 bases between. Germline-derived CDR1 and CDR2 are MRHNA and SNTAGT. CDR3 size: 15 residues. The CDR3 DNA sequence: TGTGCCAGCAGTTCCCCGCGGAGGAAATCCTATGGCTACACCTTC. Amino acid sequence: CASSSPRRKSYGYTF.

The chain employs TRBV6-6 and TRBJ2-7; D is unresolved. Germline CDR1 reads MNHNY; CDR2 reads SVGAGI (reference sequence). The CDR3 has 13 amino acids. The V end was cut by 10 bases, the J end by 4 bases, with 17 bases between. The CDR3 is CATSYKPTYEQYF. The DNA of the CDR3 is TGTGCCACTAGTTATAAACCGACATACGAGCAGTACTTC.

This chain links TRBV9 with TRBJ2-3; 7 bases line up with TRBD2. This CDR3 comprises 16 residues. The germline V gene has CDR1 SGDLS and CDR2 YYNGEE. The ends lost 4 bases at V and 4 bases at J; junction bases unmatched: 12. CDR3 bases: TGTGCCAGCAGCCCCCGGACTAGTGGGTGGCCAGATACGCAGTATTTT. This encodes CASSPRTSGWPDTQYF.